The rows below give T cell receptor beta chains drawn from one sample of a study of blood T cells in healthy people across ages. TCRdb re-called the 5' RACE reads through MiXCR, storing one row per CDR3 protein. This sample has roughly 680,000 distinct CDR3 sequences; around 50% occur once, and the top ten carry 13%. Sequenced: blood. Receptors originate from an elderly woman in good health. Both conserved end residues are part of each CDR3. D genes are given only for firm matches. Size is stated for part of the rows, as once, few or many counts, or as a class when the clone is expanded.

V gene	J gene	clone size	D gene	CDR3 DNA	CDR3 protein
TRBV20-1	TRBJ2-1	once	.	TGCAGTGCTAGCCCCCGGGAAGCTGGGTTGAATGAGCAGTTCTTC	CSASPREAGLNEQFF
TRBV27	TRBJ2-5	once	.	TGTGCCAGCAGTTTCAAGCGTACCCAAGAGACCCAGTACTTC	CASSFKRTQETQYF
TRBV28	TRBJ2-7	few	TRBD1	TGTGCCAGCAGTTCAGGGGGAACGGACGAGCAGTACTTC	CASSSGGTDEQYF
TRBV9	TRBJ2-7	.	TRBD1	TGTGCCAGCAGCGTCAGAGGGGACAGGGGCAGTGGGGAGCAGTACTTC	CASSVRGDRGSGEQYF
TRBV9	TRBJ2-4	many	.	TGTGCCAGCAGCGTAGGACGGGGTAATGAGCAGTACTTC	CASSVGRGNEQYF
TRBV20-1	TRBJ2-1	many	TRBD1	TGCAGTGCTAGAGATCGCGGGACAGGGCTATCCTACAATGAGCAGTTCTTC	CSARDRGTGLSYNEQFF
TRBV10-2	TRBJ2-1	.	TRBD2	TGCGCCAGCGGGGGACCAGCGGGACTACTCTACAATGAGCAGTTCTTC	CASGGPAGLLYNEQFF
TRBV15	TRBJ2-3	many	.	TGTGCCACCAGCAGGTTAACGGGCTTAGATACGCAGTATTTT	CATSRLTGLDTQYF
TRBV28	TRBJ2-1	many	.	TGTGCCAGCAGCCCGTGGGGGGAGTTTGAGTTCTTC	CASSPWGEFEFF
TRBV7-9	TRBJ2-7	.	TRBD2	TGTGCCAGCAGCCCCGGCGGGAGCACGAATGAGCAGTACTTC	CASSPGGSTNEQYF